The 7 T cell receptor beta chains listed next were all sequenced from one sample in a study of cytomegalovirus exposure and HLA in healthy donors. The study ran its PCR with 60 Vbeta and 13 Jbeta primers. Only in-frame clones appear in the TCRdb table, and some are missing; sequencing was by immunoSEQ multiplex PCR. The data contain 55,000 to 80,000 clones, around 72% of them singletons. Source material: PBMCs. These receptors were obtained from a woman aged 25 to 39 in good health and CMV-seropositive.

This clone was recorded a few times. This chain uses TRBV4-2 with TRBJ1-1; D gene uncertain. The length of the CDR3 is 15 residues. Germline loops: CDR1 LGHNA, CDR2 YNFKEQ. V gave up 1 base and J gave up 1 base, with 10 bases separating them. The CDR3 loop is CASSQGRAWNTEAFF. CDR3 coding DNA: TGTGCCAGCAGCCAAGGGCGGGCTTGGAACACTGAAGCTTTCTTT.

The CDR3 is CAISFRDRGLETQYF. DNA for the CDR3: TGTGCCATCAGTTTCCGGGACAGGGGGTTGGAGACCCAGTACTTC. The V and J genes are TRBV10-3 and TRBJ2-5, with 11 bases that match TRBD1. Germline trimming cut 5 bases from V and 5 bases from J; bases unmatched to any gene: 7. CDR3 length: 15 amino acids. Germline V gene sequence: CDR1 ENHRY, CDR2 SYGVKD.

The CDR3 reads CASSLSTDQPQHF. The DNA of the CDR3 is TGTGCCAGCAGCTTGTCAACGGATCAGCCCCAGCATTTT. The chain links TRBV5-4 to TRBJ1-5; D gene unclear. Germline V lookup: CDR1 SGHNT, CDR2 YYREEE (reference sequence). V shed 1 base and J shed 5 bases, with 7 bases lying between them. This CDR3 comprises 13 residues.

The chain carries TRBV25-1 and TRBJ2-3, with 7 bases matching TRBD2. Per the germline V gene, CDR1 is MGHDK and CDR2 is SYGVNS. The CDR3 is made up of 18 amino acids. V shed 2 bases and J 8 bases; nucleotides not matched to a gene: 19. The CDR3 coding sequence is TGTGCCAGCAGTGAAGCGGGAGATTTTCCGATCCGAACCTGTACGCAGTATTTT. It specifies CASSEAGDFPIRTCTQYF.

This clone has just one count. The rearrangement uses TRBV27 and TRBJ2-1; 11 nucleotides line up with TRBD2. The CDR3 is made up of 17 amino acids. Germline V gene data show CDR1 as MNHEY and CDR2 as SMNVEV (reference sequence). V lost 2 bases and J lost 4; bases outside the gene matches: 7. The DNA for the CDR3 is TGTGCCAGCAGTTTACGGGGACTAGCGGATAGGTACAATGAGCAGTTCTTC. The encoded protein is CASSLRGLADRYNEQFF.

The chain combines TRBV4-1 with TRBJ2-6, with TRBD2 matching 9 bases. The CDR3 spans 16 residues. J gave up 4 bases and V 3 bases, and 4 bases lay outside the gene matches. The germline gives CDR1 MGHRA, CDR2 YSYEKL. CDR3 bases: TGCGCCAGCAGCCAGAGACTAGCGGCCGGGGCCAACGTCCTGACTTTC. It translates to CASSQRLAAGANVLTF.

Only a few counts were recorded for this clone. This sequence joins TRBV6-1 and TRBJ1-1; D is unclear. The ends were cut back, 3 bases at V and 5 bases at J, with 10 bases in the middle. This CDR3 spans 13 amino acids. Germline CDR1 and CDR2: MNHNS and SASEGT. The CDR3 loop reads CASSDRSGTEAFF. The DNA of the CDR3 is TGTGCCAGCAGTGACAGGTCGGGGACTGAAGCTTTCTTT.